A selection of T cell receptor beta chains follows, all from one sample in a study of blood T cell repertoires in COVID-19. The table came from immunoSEQ multiplex PCR; TCRdb's copy has only in-frame clones and leaves some out. This table has around 220,000 clones, around 80% appearing once. The sequenced sample was peripheral blood. Receptors were obtained from a woman older than 75 with COVID-19, enrolled during active disease. The CDR3 runs from the conserved cysteine through the conserved F or W. Fields, in order: J gene, clone size, V gene, D gene, CDR3 DNA, CDR3 protein. The D gene is left open where the match is weak. Size values are once, few and many counts, or a class for expanded clones, and some rows have none.

TRBJ1-1	NA	TRBV5-4	TRBD1	TGTGCCAGCAGCAGAGGGACAGGGCGCTCTATGGTTGAAGCTTTCTTT	CASSRGTGRSMVEAFF
TRBJ1-6	NA	TRBV4-1	NA	TGCGCCAGCAGCCAAGAGGCAGGGATTAATTCACCCCTCCACTTT	CASSQEAGINSPLHF
TRBJ2-5	NA	TRBV25-1	TRBD1	TGTGCCAGCAGCCGTAGGACAGGGGAGACCCAGTACTTC	CASSRRTGETQYF
TRBJ1-2	NA	TRBV10-2	NA	TGCGCCAGCAGTGAGTCGAGAGGTAATGGCTACACCTTC	CASSESRGNGYTF
TRBJ1-1	NA	TRBV6-5	TRBD1	TGTGCCAGCAGGTACAGGGGGTCCACTGAAGCTTTCTTT	CASRYRGSTEAFF
TRBJ1-6	NA	TRBV27	TRBD1	TGTGCCAGCAGATTCCCGGGACAGGGGAATTCACCCCTCCACTTT	CASRFPGQGNSPLHF
TRBJ1-5	few	TRBV3-1/TRBV3-2	NA	TGTGCCAGCAGCCAAGTGCGGAATCAGCCCCAGCATTTT	CASSQVRNQPQHF
TRBJ2-5	NA	TRBV2	NA	TGTGCCACGGGGGACAGTTGGGGAAAGACCCAGTACTTC	CATGDSWGKTQYF
TRBJ2-3	NA	TRBV7-9	TRBD2	TGTGCCAGCAGCTCAGGTTGGCCTAGCGGGGGTAGAGATACGCAGTATTTT	CASSSGWPSGGRDTQYF
TRBJ1-5	once	TRBV16	NA	TGTGCCAGCAGCCAAAGGGAGAGCAGTGGAAATCAGCCCCAGCATTTT	CASSQRESSGNQPQHF
TRBJ1-4	NA	TRBV5-1	NA	TGCGCCAGCAGCCCGAACAGCGGCCTCGGGGAAAAACTGTTTTTT	CASSPNSGLGEKLFF